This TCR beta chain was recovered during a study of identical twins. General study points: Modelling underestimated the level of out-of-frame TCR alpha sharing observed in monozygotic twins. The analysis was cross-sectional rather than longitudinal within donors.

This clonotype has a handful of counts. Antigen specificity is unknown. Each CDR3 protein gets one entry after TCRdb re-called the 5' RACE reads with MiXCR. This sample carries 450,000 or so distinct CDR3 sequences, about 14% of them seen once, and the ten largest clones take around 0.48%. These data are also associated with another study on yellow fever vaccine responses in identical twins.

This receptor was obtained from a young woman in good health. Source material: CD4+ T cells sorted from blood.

CDR3 DNA sequence: TGTGCCAGCAGTTTAGGCGGGATCCCAGGGGAGACCCAGTACTTC. This translates into CASSLGGIPGETQYF. The rearrangement uses TRBV12-3 or TRBV12-4 and TRBJ2-5, with D possibly matching TRBD2 (6 bases). The V gene lost 1 base and the J gene lost 5 bases, with 14 bases spanning the gap. This CDR3 is built from 15 residues.